Listed below are T cell receptor beta chains from one sample, sequenced in a study of siplizumab effects on memory and regulatory T cells. Libraries were prepared by immunoSEQ multiplex PCR; TCRdb keeps only in-frame clonotypes and omits some of them. The sample holds 85,000 to 90,000 clones, just under 90% seen once. The specimen was CD4+ T cells sorted from blood. These receptors were taken from a human donor in good health. Each CDR3 is given without its conserved first and last residue.

V gene: TRBV19; CDR3 length: 14; J gene: TRBJ2-5; CDR3 protein: ASSIGTSGLQETQY
V gene: TRBV20-1; CDR3 length: 9; J gene: TRBJ2-7; CDR3 protein: SAFKGYEQY
V gene: TRBV2; CDR3 length: 15; J gene: TRBJ2-2; CDR3 protein: ASRLEISRTYTGELF
V gene: TRBV11-3; CDR3 length: 13; J gene: TRBJ2-5; CDR3 protein: ASSLRVEGAETQY
V gene: TRBV4-3; CDR3 length: 15; J gene: TRBJ1-1; CDR3 protein: ASSRSSGTGKPTEAF
V gene: TRBV9; CDR3 length: 13; J gene: TRBJ1-1; CDR3 protein: ASSVVADMNTEAF
V gene: TRBV14; CDR3 length: 14; J gene: TRBJ2-1; CDR3 protein: ASSHRPNRPYNEQF
V gene: TRBV5-5; CDR3 length: 12; J gene: TRBJ2-1; CDR3 protein: ASSLGHYNNEQF
V gene: TRBV6-6; CDR3 length: 12; J gene: TRBJ1-4; CDR3 protein: ASSADMGNEKLF
V gene: TRBV5-1; CDR3 length: 13; J gene: TRBJ2-7; CDR3 protein: ASSLVAGPSYEQY
V gene: TRBV5-1; CDR3 length: 14; J gene: TRBJ2-1; CDR3 protein: ASRRTSGSSYNEQF
V gene: TRBV4-1; CDR3 length: 14; J gene: TRBJ1-5; CDR3 protein: ASSVRDNYSNQPQH
V gene: TRBV7-3; CDR3 length: 11; J gene: TRBJ2-5; CDR3 protein: ASSLGTSMTQY
V gene: TRBV28; CDR3 length: 14; J gene: TRBJ2-3; CDR3 protein: ASSPAGLIRTDTQY
V gene: TRBV5-1; CDR3 length: 12; J gene: TRBJ2-1; CDR3 protein: ASHRGLGHNEQF
V gene: TRBV9; CDR3 length: 13; J gene: TRBJ1-3; CDR3 protein: ASSETVTSGNTIY
V gene: TRBV29-1; CDR3 length: 11; J gene: TRBJ1-4; CDR3 protein: SATGSPDEKLF
V gene: TRBV2; CDR3 length: 11; J gene: TRBJ2-1; CDR3 protein: ASQADSFNEQF
V gene: TRBV4-3; CDR3 length: 17; J gene: TRBJ2-6; CDR3 protein: ASSQGSGVGGPGANVLT
V gene: TRBV6-5; CDR3 length: 12; J gene: TRBJ2-1; CDR3 protein: ASSLDRGNNEQF
V gene: TRBV27; CDR3 length: 12; J gene: TRBJ1-1; CDR3 protein: ASSYRSMNTEAF
V gene: TRBV28; CDR3 length: 12; J gene: TRBJ2-5; CDR3 protein: ASSSAAGWGTQY
V gene: TRBV29-1; CDR3 length: 12; J gene: TRBJ2-5; CDR3 protein: SSTSGSGQETQY
V gene: TRBV7-2; CDR3 length: 14; J gene: TRBJ2-5; CDR3 protein: ASTPGGARDQETQY
V gene: TRBV9; CDR3 length: 13; J gene: TRBJ1-1; CDR3 protein: ASSVAERPNTEAF
V gene: TRBV19; CDR3 length: 12; J gene: TRBJ1-5; CDR3 protein: ASSPTGGNQPQH
V gene: TRBV4-1; CDR3 length: 15; J gene: TRBJ1-4; CDR3 protein: ASSQVSTGATNEKLF
V gene: TRBV7-6; CDR3 length: 11; J gene: TRBJ2-2; CDR3 protein: ASRFRDTGELF
V gene: TRBV4-1; CDR3 length: 11; J gene: TRBJ2-3; CDR3 protein: ASSLPEQDTQY
V gene: TRBV7-9; CDR3 length: 15; J gene: TRBJ1-3; CDR3 protein: ASREDRAINSGNTIY
V gene: TRBV10-3; CDR3 length: 12; J gene: TRBJ1-1; CDR3 protein: AISAAREGTEAF
V gene: TRBV4-2; CDR3 length: 14; J gene: TRBJ2-1; CDR3 protein: ASSQEGLAGGNEQF
V gene: TRBV19; CDR3 length: 13; J gene: TRBJ1-5; CDR3 protein: ASSNEGGSNQPQH
V gene: TRBV12-5; CDR3 length: 11; J gene: TRBJ2-3; CDR3 protein: ASGLSRFHTQY
V gene: TRBV6-5; CDR3 length: 11; J gene: TRBJ1-1; CDR3 protein: ASSRGPETEAF
V gene: TRBV5-1; CDR3 length: 16; J gene: TRBJ2-1; CDR3 protein: ASSLGLLAGNSYNEQF
V gene: TRBV6-1; CDR3 length: 12; J gene: TRBJ2-1; CDR3 protein: ASSASGGYNEQF
V gene: TRBV15; CDR3 length: 13; J gene: TRBJ2-2; CDR3 protein: ATSKNMINTGELF
V gene: TRBV30; CDR3 length: 14; J gene: TRBJ2-7; CDR3 protein: AWRHFGQGPYYEQY
V gene: TRBV30; CDR3 length: 12; J gene: TRBJ2-1; CDR3 protein: AWSVGTLYNEQF
V gene: TRBV6-1; CDR3 length: 11; J gene: TRBJ1-1; CDR3 protein: ASSEIENTEAF
V gene: TRBV28; CDR3 length: 12; J gene: TRBJ2-1; CDR3 protein: ASSPPGLIHEQF
V gene: TRBV7-6; CDR3 length: 9; J gene: TRBJ2-2; CDR3 protein: ASSLRGELF
V gene: TRBV12-5; CDR3 length: 11; J gene: TRBJ2-1; CDR3 protein: ASGPGQINEQF
V gene: TRBV4-3; CDR3 length: 13; J gene: TRBJ2-5; CDR3 protein: ASSQDYPFVKTQY
V gene: TRBV30; CDR3 length: 9; J gene: TRBJ2-3; CDR3 protein: AWERVAEQY
V gene: TRBV19; CDR3 length: 16; J gene: TRBJ2-6; CDR3 protein: ASSIRVAGGLGANVLT
V gene: TRBV7-6; CDR3 length: 12; J gene: TRBJ2-7; CDR3 protein: ASSLVSSKPEQY
V gene: TRBV29-1; CDR3 length: 11; J gene: TRBJ2-5; CDR3 protein: SVGRGFQETQY
V gene: TRBV7-9; CDR3 length: 10; J gene: TRBJ2-7; CDR3 protein: ASSEQGYEQY
V gene: TRBV27; CDR3 length: 14; J gene: TRBJ1-5; CDR3 protein: ASSPRGSFFNQPQH
V gene: TRBV28; CDR3 length: 11; J gene: TRBJ2-7; CDR3 protein: ASSAPPGGEQY
V gene: TRBV4-2; CDR3 length: 15; J gene: TRBJ2-1; CDR3 protein: ASSANRGTSGIIEQF